This T cell receptor beta chain came from a study of regulatory T cells in long-lasting Graves disease. Regarding time point: newly diagnosed GD, antithyroid drugs for less than 3 months. The TCR library was prepared using RNA isolated from PBMCs. EDTA tubes received about 9.4 milliliters of drawn peripheral blood. Combining iRepertoire HTBI primers with Arm-PCR of CDR3 regions, the authors built TCR beta libraries. From the multiplex PCR reads, TCRdb called clonotypes with MiXCR, one entry per CDR3 protein. In the table there are about 500,000 distinct CDR3 sequences, around 15% of which are singletons. In this sample, this clonotype turned up many times. The sample was also linked to a second study, of T cells in Graves' hyperthyroidism and ophthalmopathy.

The TCR was taken from a man aged 40-50 years with Graves disease. The specimen was peripheral blood mononuclear cells (PBMCs), collected at new diagnosis, from a patient treated with antithyroid drugs.

The CDR3 sequence is CASSDPTGIVTNEQFF. Written as DNA, the CDR3 is TGTGCCAGCAGTGATCCGACAGGGATTGTTACGAATGAGCAGTTCTTC. This chain uses TRBV2 with TRBJ2-1, with 7 bases fitting TRBD1. From germline, CDR1 is SNHLY and CDR2 FYNNEI. This CDR3 region has 16 residues. The V gene end was trimmed by 3 bases and the J gene end by 7 bases; junction bases not matched to a gene: 12.